This T cell receptor (beta chain) was profiled in a study of blood T cell repertoires in COVID-19. Study background: Donors in the United States, Italy and Spain gave samples during acute or convalescent COVID-19.

Method: immunoSEQ multiplex PCR; TCRdb's copy keeps in-frame clones and lacks some. The table records about 59,000 clones, around 73% of them present only once. A remark on this clone: The sample contains more than one DNA sequence encoding this CDR3.

J was trimmed by 2 bases and V by 0 bases; bases with no gene match: 2. CDR3 length: 14 residues. Germline V gene lookup returns CDR1 SGHRS and CDR2 YFSETQ. The rearrangement joins TRBV5-1 to TRBJ2-7; 7 bases map to TRBD2. The sample taken for sequencing was peripheral blood. The TCR sequence derives from an elderly man with acute or convalescent COVID-19. CDR3 DNA sequence: TGCGCCAGCAGCTTGGCCGGGGGGACCTACGAGCAGTACTTC. Protein sequence: CASSLAGGTYEQYF.